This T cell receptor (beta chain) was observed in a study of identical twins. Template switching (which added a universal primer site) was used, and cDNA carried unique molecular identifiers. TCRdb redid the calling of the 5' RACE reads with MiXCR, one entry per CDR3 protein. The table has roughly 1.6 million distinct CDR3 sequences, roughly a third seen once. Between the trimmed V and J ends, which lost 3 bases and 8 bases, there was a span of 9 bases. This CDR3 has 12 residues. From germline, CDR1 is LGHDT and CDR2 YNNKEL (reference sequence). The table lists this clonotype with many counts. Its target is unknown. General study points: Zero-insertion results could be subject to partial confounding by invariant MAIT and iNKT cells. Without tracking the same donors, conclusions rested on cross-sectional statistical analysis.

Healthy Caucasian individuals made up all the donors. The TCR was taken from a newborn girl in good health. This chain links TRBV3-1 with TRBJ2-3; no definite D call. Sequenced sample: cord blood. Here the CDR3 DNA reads TGTGCCAGCAGCCACGGAGTATCTACGCAGTATTTT. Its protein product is CASSHGVSTQYF.